This TCR beta chain was obtained from a study of blood T cells in healthy people across ages (dated by TCRdb to about 2015). In the study overall: In model experiments, template switching captured roughly one uniquely barcoded TCR beta cDNA molecule for every two T cells. To track age-related changes in TCR beta repertoire diversity, the study relied on deep sequencing normalized with unique cDNA molecular identifiers. The donors were divided into four age groups: young (average around 16 years), middle-aged (around 37), aged (roughly 66) and long-lived (about 84). To avoid experimental bias, donors of different ages were spread randomly across the sequencing lanes. Two additional independent replicas of 1 million unique cDNA reads from the same blood draw were analyzed for two donors (one aged 18 to 30 and one aged 80 or older). General findings and caveats noted by the study authors: Bulk unsorted PBMC profiling prevented conclusive comparison of naive and antigen-experienced compartments. Estimates of total diversity from one million sequenced T cells were regarded as lower bounds and underestimates. Because donor CMV infection status was unknown, age-related changes in expanded clonotypes were potentially confounded. A strong correlation was found between observed TCR beta diversity and the percentage of naive T cells measured by flow cytometry. As age increased, observed TCR beta diversity per million T cells dropped in a roughly linear way, and a significant reduction was already evident by age 40. Compared with the aged group, more naive CD4+ T cells, fewer expanded clones and increased TCR diversity were shown by the long-lived group, suggesting age selection.

Donors were a few dozen systemically healthy Caucasian individuals from Russia aged roughly 6 to 90 years. Around 9.9 milliliters of peripheral blood were collected from each donor into EDTA-treated Vacutainer tubes. Ficoll-Paque density-gradient centrifugation was used to isolate PBMCs, with at least 6.5 million per sample. Trizol reagent was used to extract total RNA from the PBMCs, yielding at least 6 micrograms per sample. Naive CD45RAhigh/CD27high T cell percentages were measured by flow cytometry on a PBMC aliquot from every donor. Libraries were built with 5' RACE. Sequencing instrument: Illumina HiSeq 2500. A second 7 to 11 cycle PCR used a sample-barcoded 5' primer and a J-beta primer mix. Each TCR beta cDNA molecule received a unique molecular identifier from a template-switch 5' adaptor carrying 12 random nucleotides. Each sample yielded at least 2.5 million CDR3-containing paired-end reads. All of the RNA was converted into first-strand cDNA using the Mint cDNA synthesis kit, with a TRBC-specific oligonucleotide serving as the primer. Following uracil-DNA glycosylase treatment, all cDNA underwent a first 18-cycle PCR with the universal primers M1SS and BC2_uni_R. For the original study's pipeline: Each sample was normalized by randomly selecting 1 million high-quality reads, each carrying a distinct molecular identifier. Reads with shared molecular identifiers were discarded instead of being binned into consensus sequences. CDR3 identification, clonotype clustering and error correction used MiTCR with a Q25 quality threshold and the strictest error-elimination algorithm. A nonparametric unseen species model with Euler transformation was used to estimate lower-bound total TCR beta diversity. The public sequencing data were trimmed at Q25 with fastp and processed into clonotypes with MiXCR by TCRdb, which kept only in-frame beta chains. Every entry covers one CDR3 protein and lists the most common genes and DNA from its rows. V and J calls and clone size were set by TCRdb, not the authors. The sample profile shows fewer than 900,000 distinct CDR3 sequences; approximately 43% of them were found once. 20% to 25% of the sample is taken by the ten largest.

The table lists this clonotype with a few counts. Its antigen remains unidentified. Base qualities are not at hand, and no much larger clone is one base apart. Material for sequencing was blood. This receptor was obtained from a woman aged 60 to 75 in good health.

The CDR3 here reads CASSYSGTKETQYF. Here is the DNA: TGTGCCAGCAGTTACTCCGGGACAAAAGAGACCCAGTACTTC. Recombination joined TRBV6-2 or TRBV6-3 with TRBJ2-5; the D segment could be TRBD1, given 6 matching bases. The CDR3 covers 14 residues, taking in both the cysteine and the phenylalanine. The entry retains the CDR3 DNA only, 42 bases that are in frame from base 1. V and J are truncated by 0 bases and 3 bases respectively, leaving an intervening sequence of 8 bases. The germline V gene gives CDR1 as MNHEY and CDR2 as SVGEGT.